This T cell receptor (beta chain) stems from a study of T-cell memory formation after mild COVID-19 (dated by TCRdb to about 2021). Regarding the study in general: TCR sequence clusters from the two donors were largely donor specific. In a couple of donors, T-cell clones that expanded and contracted after mild COVID-19 were followed by sequencing TCRalpha and TCRbeta repertoires longitudinally. Two young, previously healthy adult volunteers made up the cohort, one male and one female. Here is what the overall study found, with its caveats: Only a couple of mild cases were covered in the study, and larger cohorts including severe cases with pre-infection samples were considered necessary. The detection of some responding clones in pre-infection memory suggests that pre-existing cross-reactive memory T cells joined the SARS-CoV-2 response. Contracting CD4+ clones were found mainly in CM and EM memory subsets, while CD8+ clones were enriched in EMRA. From day 15 to 85, contracting clones showed balanced CD4/CD8 phenotypes, whereas a second wave of clones that expanded from day 15 to 37 leaned towards CD4+. SARS-CoV-2 specificity was not confirmed for the second-wave clones peaking on day 37.

This clonotype turned up a few times. Its antigen is still unknown. No base quality information exists; no much larger clone differs at one position. PBMCs were isolated by Ficoll-Paque density gradient centrifugation. The germline V gene encodes CDR1 KGHSH and CDR2 LQKENI. The CDR3 numbers 17 residues from cysteine through phenylalanine. Kept here is only the CDR3 DNA, which spans 51 bases and is read in frame from base 1. V sheds 6 bases and J sheds 11 bases, leaving 31 bases between their ends. TCRdb records Illumina NovaSeq 6000 as the sequencer. Using 5'RACE with constant-segment primers, TCRalpha and TCRbeta cDNA libraries were constructed, with sample barcodes and unique molecular identifiers added in the process. Trizol reagent was used to extract RNA from every sample. The libraries were amplified in two PCR steps, and the second step added a second sample barcode and Illumina TruSeq adapters. Sequencing of the libraries was done on an Illumina NovaSeq, producing 2 x 150 bp paired-end reads. The paper's data handling went like this. With migec v1.2.7, reads were demultiplexed and then collapsed into UMI-guided consensus sequences. Using mixcr v2.1.11, UMI consensuses were aligned to TRA and TRB V and J templates and then assembled into clonotypes. A clonotype was counted as expanded or contracted only when both edgeR and NoisET called the clonotype significant, with the noise models trained on biological replicates. edgeR calls used a false discovery rate-adjusted p below 0.01 and a log2 fold-change threshold of 1. As an exploratory analysis of dynamics, max-normalized trajectories of the 1000 most abundant clonotypes were examined by PCA with hierarchical clustering. Separately sequenced CD4+ and CD8+ repertoires were used to assign the CD4 or CD8 phenotype of responding clones. TCRdb reanalyzed the raw reads on its own, using fastp at Q25 for trimming and MiXCR for clone calling, and kept in-frame beta chains. CDR3 protein sequences are deduplicated, and each keeps its most common genes and DNA. The V and J calls were determined by TCRdb, not by the authors. The sample table holds hundreds of thousands of distinct CDR3 sequences, of which roughly 18% were seen once. The ten largest make up 9.5% to 15% of the sample.

The sequenced sample consisted of PBMCs or a T cell subset sorted from them (not recorded which). The rearranged chain carries TRBV18 and TRBJ1-1; the D region possibly corresponds to TRBD1 (6 bases align). The TCR sequence derives from an adult woman who had mild COVID-19 (a few samples of this study predate the infection). The sample titles of this study are shuffled in the database, so cell type and time point are left out; the donor was told from shared clones. CDR3 sequence: CASSRFGQRETYDSAFF. The DNA reads TGTGCCAGCTCCCGATTCGGACAGAGAGAGACGTATGATTCGGCTTTCTTT. The reference TRBV18 and TRBJ1-1 proteins fill in what lies around the CDR3, so the full variable domain reads NAGVMQNPRHLVRRRGQEARLRCSPMKGHSHVYWYRQLPEEGLKFMVYLQKENIIDESGMPKERFSAEFPKEGPSILRIQQVVRGDSAAYFCASSRFGQRETYDSAFFGQGTRLTVV.